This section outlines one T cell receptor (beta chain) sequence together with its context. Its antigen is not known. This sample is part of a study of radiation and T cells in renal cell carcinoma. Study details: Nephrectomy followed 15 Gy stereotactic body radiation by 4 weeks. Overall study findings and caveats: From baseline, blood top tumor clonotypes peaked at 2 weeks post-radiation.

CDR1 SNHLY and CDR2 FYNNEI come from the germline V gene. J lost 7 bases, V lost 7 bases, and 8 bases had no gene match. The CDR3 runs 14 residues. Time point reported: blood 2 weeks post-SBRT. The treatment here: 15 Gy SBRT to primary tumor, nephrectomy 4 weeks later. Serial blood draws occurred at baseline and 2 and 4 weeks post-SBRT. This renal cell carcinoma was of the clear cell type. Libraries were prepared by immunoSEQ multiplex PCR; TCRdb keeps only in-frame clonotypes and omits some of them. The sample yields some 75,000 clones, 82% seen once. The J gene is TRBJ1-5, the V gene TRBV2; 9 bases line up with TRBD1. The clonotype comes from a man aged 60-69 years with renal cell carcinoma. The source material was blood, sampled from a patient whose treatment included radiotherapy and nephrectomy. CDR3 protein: CASTEGDRAQPQHF. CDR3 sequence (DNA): TGTGCCAGCACCGAGGGGGACAGGGCCCAGCCCCAGCATTTT. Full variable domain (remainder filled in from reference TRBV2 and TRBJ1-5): EPEVTQTPSHQVTQMGQEVILRCVPISNHLYFYWYRQILGQKVEFLVSFYNNEISEKSEIFDDQFSVERPDGSNFTLKIRSTKLEDSAMYFCASTEGDRAQPQHFGDGTRLSIL.